The 16 T cell receptor beta chains presented below share a single source sample, sequenced in a study of blood T cell repertoires in COVID-19. Here immunoSEQ multiplex PCR was the method, and the copy in TCRdb shows in-frame clones only, minus some. The sample gives 50,000 or so clones, about 83% of which show up once; over 15% is in the top ten. Material for sequencing was peripheral blood. The receptor set was obtained from a man aged 40-49 years with acute or convalescent COVID-19.

In its sample, this clone was seen once. This rearrangement joins TRBV5-4 to TRBJ2-1, with D perhaps TRBD2 (6 bases). Germline CDR1 reads SGHNT; CDR2 reads YYREEE (reference sequence). The CDR3 has 17 amino acids. The V and J ends lost 4 bases and 1 base respectively, with 18 bases between them. As DNA, the CDR3 is TGTGCCAGCAGCATCAGCGGTGGGCGGGGATCCTACAATGAGCAGTTCTTC. Residues: CASSISGGRGSYNEQFF.

The chain links TRBV5-4 to TRBJ2-3; TRBD1 matches at 10 bases. This CDR3 has 15 residues. The germline V gene has CDR1 SGHNT and CDR2 YYREEE (reference sequence). J was trimmed by 6 bases and V by 3 bases; bases with no gene match: 7. The CDR3 reads CASSWTGGRGDTQYF. CDR3 nucleotide sequence: TGTGCCAGCAGCTGGACAGGGGGTAGGGGGGATACGCAGTATTTT. Looking up the rest from reference TRBV5-4 and TRBJ2-3 gives the full variable domain: ETGVTQSPTHLIKTRGQQVTLRCSSQSGHNTVSWYQQALGQGPQFIFQYYREEENGRGNFPPRFSGLQFPNYSSELNVNALELDDSALYLCASSWTGGRGDTQYFGPGTRLTVL.

The J gene is TRBJ1-2, the V gene TRBV19; TRBD1 aligns across 8 bases. The CDR3 loop spans 14 amino acids. Germline CDR1 reads LNHDA; CDR2 reads SQIVND (reference sequence). V was pared by 5 bases and J by 4 bases, with 6 bases of the junction left unmatched. CDR3 residues: CASSQRTGSYGYTF. In DNA form, the CDR3 reads TGTGCCAGTAGTCAAAGGACAGGGAGCTATGGCTACACCTTC.

The chain has TRBV5-4 and TRBJ2-2; TRBD2 matches at 7 bases. Germline V CDR1 and CDR2: SGHNT, YYREEE (reference sequence). Germline trimming cut 1 base from V and 7 bases from J; bases unmatched to any gene: 1. The CDR3 is 13 amino acids. The CDR3 sequence is CASSLWEGGELFF. DNA for the CDR3: TGTGCCAGCAGCTTGTGGGAGGGCGGGGAGCTGTTTTTT.

The chain links TRBV9 to TRBJ1-2; 8 bases fit TRBD1. J lost 7 bases, V lost 2 bases, and 7 bases had no gene match. This CDR3 is 14 amino acids long. CDR1 is SGDLS, CDR2 YYNGEE, per germline. The CDR3 region has the DNA TGTGCCAGCAGCGTGAGTACAGGGGGACGTGGCTACACCTTC. Translation: CASSVSTGGRGYTF.

The V gene is TRBV21-1, the J gene TRBJ2-2; no check of the table's D call, TRBD2, against the DNA was made. TRBV21-1 is reported as a pseudogene. The CDR3 is 13 amino acids. CDR3 sequence (DNA): TGTGCCAGCAGAAGGAGGGGTTCGGGGGAGCTGTTTTTT. Encoded protein: CASRRRGSGELFF.

This chain connects TRBV15 to TRBJ1-1, with unresolved D. Germline CDR1 LNHNV, CDR2 YYDKDF (reference sequence). The CDR3 loop spans 14 amino acids. V lost 0 bases, J lost 1 base, and 6 bases lay in between. The CDR3 sequence is CATSRDGGNTEAFF. The DNA of the CDR3 is TGTGCCACCAGCAGAGATGGCGGGAACACTGAAGCTTTCTTT.

This clone was seen more than once but under ten times. CDR3 bases: TGTGCCAGCGCCAGGGGTTGGGAGCAGTACTTC. Translating gives CASARGWEQYF. The V and J genes are TRBV3-1 (or the pseudogene TRBV3-2) and TRBJ2-7; the D gene is possibly TRBD1 (6 bases). Trimming shortened V by 8 bases and J by 7 bases, and 12 bases separated the two germline ends. Per the germline V gene, CDR1 is LGHDT and CDR2 is YNNKEL (reference sequence). CDR3 length: 11 amino acids.

The V call is TRBV7-2, the J call TRBJ2-2; TRBD1 might be the D (6 bases). The CDR3 contains 14 residues. Germline CDR1 reads SGHTA; CDR2 reads FQGNSA. Trimming cost V 5 bases and J 5 bases, with 12 bases left between them. For the CDR3, the DNA is TGTGCCAGCAGCCTCGGACAGACAACCGGGGAGCTGTTTTTT. Protein sequence: CASSLGQTTGELFF.

This sequence joins TRBV6-5 and TRBJ2-5; D remains unclear. Deletions cut 4 bases from V and 3 bases from J, with 6 bases between. CDR1 and CDR2 from the germline V gene are MNHEY and SVGAGI. CDR3 size: 12 residues. The CDR3: CASSFLEETQYF. CDR3 bases: TGTGCCAGCAGTTTTCTTGAAGAGACCCAGTACTTC.

The rearrangement uses TRBV11-2 and TRBJ2-1; the D gene is possibly TRBD1 (7 bases). CDR1 SGHAT and CDR2 FQNNGV come from the germline V gene. V gave up 5 bases and J gave up 7 bases, with 18 bases separating them. The CDR3 consists of 15 residues. The CDR3 here is CASSHTQTGRNEQFF. CDR3 sequence (DNA): TGTGCCAGCAGCCATACCCAGACAGGGAGGAATGAGCAGTTCTTC. Full variable domain (remainder filled in from reference TRBV11-2 and TRBJ2-1): EAGVAQSPRYKIIEKRQSVAFWCNPISGHATLYWYQQILGQGPKLLIQFQNNGVVDDSQLPKDRFSAERLKGVDSTLKIQPAKLEDSAVYLCASSHTQTGRNEQFFGPGTRLTVL.

The V gene is TRBV24-1, the J gene TRBJ2-1; TRBD1 aligns across 8 bases. Germline V gene sequence: CDR1 KGHDR, CDR2 SFDVKD. The CDR3 spans 16 residues. Trimming removed 5 bases from V and 9 bases from J; junction bases left unmatched: 14. Written as DNA, the CDR3 is TGTGCCACCAGTGTTAACCCAGCTCAGGGGGCATTTGAGCAGTTCTTC. This codes for CATSVNPAQGAFEQFF.

This clone was picked up one time. The chain combines TRBV5-8 with TRBJ1-5; no firm D call. V lost 5 bases to trimming and J lost 2 bases, with 11 bases between them. This CDR3 has 14 amino acids. Germline CDR1 SGHTS, CDR2 YDEGEE. The DNA for the CDR3 is TGTGCCAGCAGAAGATGGCAGGGCAATCAGCCCCAGCATTTT. Translated, it gives CASRRWQGNQPQHF.

V gene TRBV10-1 combines with J gene TRBJ2-7; TRBD2 might be the D (6 bases). Per the germline V gene, CDR1 is WNHNN and CDR2 is SYGVQD (reference sequence). Trimming left V 3 bases short and J 2 bases short, with 8 bases between. The CDR3 has 13 residues. The CDR3 coding sequence is TGCGCCAGCAGTGAAGGAGGGGCCTACGAGCAGTACTTC. This encodes CASSEGGAYEQYF.

The chain recombines TRBV30 with TRBJ2-6; 9 bases line up with TRBD1. Germline V gene data show CDR1 as GTSNPN and CDR2 as SVGIG (reference sequence). The ends lost 3 bases at V and 3 bases at J; junction bases unmatched: 6. The CDR3 extends over 16 amino acids. The CDR3 region is CAWSRTGAGGANVLTF. As DNA, the CDR3 is TGTGCCTGGAGCAGGACAGGGGCTGGTGGGGCCAACGTCCTGACTTTC.

The gene calls are TRBV24-1 and TRBJ2-2, with TRBD1 matching 9 bases. J lost 6 bases, V lost 9 bases, and 13 bases had no gene match. The CDR3 has 16 amino acids. Per germline, CDR1 KGHDR and CDR2 SFDVKD. CDR3 in amino acids: CATALGGTGLSGELFF. As DNA, the CDR3 is TGTGCCACCGCCCTTGGGGGGACAGGGTTATCCGGGGAGCTGTTTTTT.